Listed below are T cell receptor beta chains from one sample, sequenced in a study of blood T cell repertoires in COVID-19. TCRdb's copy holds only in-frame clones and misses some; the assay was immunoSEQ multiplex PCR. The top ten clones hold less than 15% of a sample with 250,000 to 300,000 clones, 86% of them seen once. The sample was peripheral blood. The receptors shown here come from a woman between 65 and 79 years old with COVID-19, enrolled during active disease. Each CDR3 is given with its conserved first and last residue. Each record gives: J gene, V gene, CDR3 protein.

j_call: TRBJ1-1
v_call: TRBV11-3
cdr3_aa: CASSLGTGSTEAFF

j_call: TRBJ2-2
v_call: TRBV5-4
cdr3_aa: CASSVYVQTGELFF

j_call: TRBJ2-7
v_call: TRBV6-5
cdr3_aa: CASTPTGGFYEQYF

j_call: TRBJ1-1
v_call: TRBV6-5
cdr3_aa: CASSSTKGLNTEAFF

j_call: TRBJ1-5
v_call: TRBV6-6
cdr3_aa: CASSYPRGSNQPQHF

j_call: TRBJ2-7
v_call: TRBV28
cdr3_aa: CASSYVRYEQYF

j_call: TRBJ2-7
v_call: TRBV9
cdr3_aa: CASSASGTSDLEQYF

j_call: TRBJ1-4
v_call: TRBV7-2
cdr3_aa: CASSYGQVGKNEKLFF

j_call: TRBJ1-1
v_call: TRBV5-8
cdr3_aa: CASIPYGTGSEAFF

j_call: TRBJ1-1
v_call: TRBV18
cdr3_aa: CASSPGIRGQSNTEAFF

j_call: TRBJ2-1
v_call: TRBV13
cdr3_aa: CASSHRTEMNEQFF

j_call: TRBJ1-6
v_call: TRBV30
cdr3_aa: CAWNTGQIYNSPLHF

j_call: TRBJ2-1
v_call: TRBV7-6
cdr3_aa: CASSLTSGAYNEQFF

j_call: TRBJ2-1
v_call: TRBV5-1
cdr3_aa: CASHGRLAGNEQFF

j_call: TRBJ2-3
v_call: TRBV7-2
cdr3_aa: CASSPLAAPRNTQYF

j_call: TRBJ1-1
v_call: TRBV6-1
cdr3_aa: CASSEQWNTEAFF

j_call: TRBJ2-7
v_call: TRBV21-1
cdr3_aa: CASKVGTYEQYF

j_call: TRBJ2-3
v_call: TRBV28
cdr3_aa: CASSTQGSRDTQYF

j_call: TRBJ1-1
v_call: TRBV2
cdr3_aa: CASSVGQGNTEAFF

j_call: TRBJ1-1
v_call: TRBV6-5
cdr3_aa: CASSSGQGFSEAFF

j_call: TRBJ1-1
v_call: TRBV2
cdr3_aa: CAIHNTEAFF

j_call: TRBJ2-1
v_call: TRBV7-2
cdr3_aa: CASSLRGTGDNEQFF

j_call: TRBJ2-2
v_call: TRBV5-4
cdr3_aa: CASSLDGLPGELFF

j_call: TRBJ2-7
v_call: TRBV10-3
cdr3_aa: CAISESPDRGAYEQYF

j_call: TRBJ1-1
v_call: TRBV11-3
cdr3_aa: CASSSGGGGRTEAFF

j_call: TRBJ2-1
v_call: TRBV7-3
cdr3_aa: CASSAQPGGNEQFF

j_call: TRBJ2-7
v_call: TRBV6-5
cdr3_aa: CASSPQLDRAEQYF

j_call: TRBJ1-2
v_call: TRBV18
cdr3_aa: CASSPTDSFNYGYTF

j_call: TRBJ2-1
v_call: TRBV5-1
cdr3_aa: CASSDPTSVIDNEQFF

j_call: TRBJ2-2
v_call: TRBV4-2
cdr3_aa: CASSQELSNTGELFF

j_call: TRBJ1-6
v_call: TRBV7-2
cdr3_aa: CASSARDGSVDSPLHF

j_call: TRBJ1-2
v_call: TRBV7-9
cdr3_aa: CASSLAVGFYGYTF

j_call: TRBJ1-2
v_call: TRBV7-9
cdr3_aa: CASSLAQAQGAYGYTF

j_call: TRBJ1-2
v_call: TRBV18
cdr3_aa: CASSPPADLANYGYTF

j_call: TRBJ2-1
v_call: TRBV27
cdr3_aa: CASSLNSGEQFF

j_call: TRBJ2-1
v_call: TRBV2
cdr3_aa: CASRPAARGEQFF

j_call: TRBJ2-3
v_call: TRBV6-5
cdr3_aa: CAIQGTDTQYF

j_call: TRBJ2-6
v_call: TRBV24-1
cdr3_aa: CATSGRANVLTF

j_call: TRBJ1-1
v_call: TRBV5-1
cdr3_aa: CASSLGYDRANTEAFF

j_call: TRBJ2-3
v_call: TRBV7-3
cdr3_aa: CASSAGIQDTQYF

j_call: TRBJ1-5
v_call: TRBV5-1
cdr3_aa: CASSLAGNDQPQHF

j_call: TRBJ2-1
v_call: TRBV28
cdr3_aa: CASSLRAEQFF

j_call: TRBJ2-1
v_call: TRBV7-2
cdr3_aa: CASSFGPVLAGPSYNEQFF

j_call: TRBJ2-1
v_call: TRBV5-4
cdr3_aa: CASSPKGLADNEQFF

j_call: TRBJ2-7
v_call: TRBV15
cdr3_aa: CATSRATGEQYF

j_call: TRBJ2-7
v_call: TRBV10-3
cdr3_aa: CAIKAGGPYEQYF

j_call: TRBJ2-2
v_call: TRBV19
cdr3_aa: CASSIGSLGQATGELFF

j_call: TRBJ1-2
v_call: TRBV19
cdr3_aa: CASSIWSPGSNYGYTF

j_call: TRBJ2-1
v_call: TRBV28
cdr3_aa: CASSLAGPNEQFF

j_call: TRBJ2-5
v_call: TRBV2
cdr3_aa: CASSEWPSETETQYF

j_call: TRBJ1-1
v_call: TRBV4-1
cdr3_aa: CASSQLGTGLRSTEAFF

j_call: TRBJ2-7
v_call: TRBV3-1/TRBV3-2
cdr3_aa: CASSQVQSYEQYF

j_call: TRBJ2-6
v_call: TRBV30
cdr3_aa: CACSVSGANVLTF

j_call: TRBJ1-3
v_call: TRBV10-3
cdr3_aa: CAISGQGSGNTIYF

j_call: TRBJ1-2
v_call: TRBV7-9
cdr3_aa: CASSLQGREGYTF

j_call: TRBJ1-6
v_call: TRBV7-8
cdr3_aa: CASSLAWDGGIYNSPLHF